This T cell receptor beta chain was documented in a study of OX40 agonist ivuxolimab in advanced cancers. General study findings and limits: Average numbers of expanded clones were greater in CD8+ T cells than in CD4+. The expanded peripheral T cells' antigen specificity was not determined.

Here immunoSEQ multiplex PCR was the method, and the copy in TCRdb shows in-frame clones only, minus some. Of around 40,000 clones detected, 75% to 85% appear once; the ten largest clones hold roughly 4.1%. This clone was observed once. Its cognate antigen is unknown. This clonotype was obtained from an adult with an advanced solid tumor such as melanoma, head and neck, liver or kidney cancer. The sample here was CD4+ or CD8+ T cells sorted from blood, taken in a trial of the OX40 agonist ivuxolimab.

The CDR3 DNA is TGTGCCAGCAGCCCCAGGACAGGGGGCATCTATGGCTACACCTTC. Translation gives CASSPRTGGIYGYTF. The rearrangement links TRBV7-2 to TRBJ1-2; TRBD1 matches 11 bases. Unmatched junction bases numbered 6, after V lost 5 bases and J lost 4 bases. Germline lookup yields CDR1 SGHTA and CDR2 FQGNSA. The CDR3 totals 15 residues.